This is a list of T cell receptor beta chains from one sample in a study of blood T cell repertoires in COVID-19. Libraries were prepared by immunoSEQ multiplex PCR; TCRdb keeps only in-frame clonotypes and omits some of them. The sample has roughly 290,000 clones, approximately 86% seen once. Sample: peripheral blood. Receptors originate from a young woman who had recovered from COVID-19. The CDR3 runs from the conserved cysteine through the conserved F or W. The order of the fields is clone size, V gene, CDR3 length, J gene, D gene, CDR3 protein, CDR3 DNA. D genes are given only for firm matches. Only some rows state a clone size, as once, few, many or a class for expanded clones.

once	TRBV9	14	TRBJ2-3	TRBD2	CASSVGTRENTQYF	TGTGCCAGCAGCGTTGGGACTAGAGAAAATACGCAGTATTTT
NA	TRBV29-1	12	TRBJ1-1	NA	CSVPRGETEAFF	TGCAGCGTTCCCAGGGGAGAGACTGAAGCTTTCTTT
NA	TRBV18	15	TRBJ2-1	TRBD2	CASSEGLAVYNEQFF	TGTGCCAGCTCAGAGGGACTAGCAGTTTACAATGAGCAGTTCTTC
NA	TRBV7-2	17	TRBJ1-2	NA	CASSLTDIATTNYGYTF	TGTGCCAGCAGCCTAACAGATATCGCAACGACTAACTATGGCTACACCTTC
NA	TRBV12-3/TRBV12-4	12	TRBJ2-3	NA	CASSPKGDTQYF	TGTGCCAGCAGTCCGAAGGGGGATACGCAGTATTTT
once	TRBV5-1	14	TRBJ1-5	NA	CASSLDGGDQPQHF	TGCGCCAGCAGCTTGGATGGGGGGGATCAGCCCCAGCATTTT
NA	TRBV3-1/TRBV3-2	16	TRBJ2-2	NA	CASSLRRRGNTGELFF	TGTGCCAGCAGCCTCCGTAGAAGGGGAAACACCGGGGAGCTGTTTTTT
NA	TRBV5-4	12	TRBJ2-7	NA	CASSWDSSTEYF	TGTGCCAGCAGCTGGGACTCATCGACGGAGTACTTC
NA	TRBV18	14	TRBJ1-1	NA	CASSPAAGNTEAFF	TGTGCCAGCTCACCTGCCGCGGGGAACACTGAAGCTTTCTTT
NA	TRBV7-2	18	TRBJ2-5	TRBD1	CASSLWSAGGGWQETQYF	TGTGCCAGCAGCTTATGGTCGGCAGGGGGCGGGTGGCAAGAGACCCAGTACTTC
NA	TRBV11-2	17	TRBJ2-5	TRBD2	CASSFRRLAGGSETQYF	TGTGCCAGCAGCTTTAGGCGACTAGCGGGGGGGTCGGAGACCCAGTACTTC
few	TRBV7-9	14	TRBJ1-2	NA	CASSLDGGVYGYTF	TGTGCCAGCAGCTTAGACGGAGGGGTCTATGGCTACACCTTC
NA	TRBV3-1/TRBV3-2	17	TRBJ2-1	NA	CASSPQTLRLVGNEQFF	TGTGCCAGCAGCCCTCAGACCCTTCGACTAGTAGGCAATGAGCAGTTCTTC
NA	TRBV18	15	TRBJ1-6	NA	CASSPPQVLNSPLHF	TGTGCCAGCTCACCGCCGCAGGTACTTAATTCACCCCTCCACTTT